This TCR beta chain was documented in a study of OX40 agonist ivuxolimab in advanced cancers. Study-level background: A mean age of roughly 60 years, range about 20 to 85, was recorded, and roughly 83% were male. Among those treated, three patients had partial responses, one with hepatocellular carcinoma and two with cutaneous melanoma.

Germline assignment: CDR1 SGHAT and CDR2 FQNNGV. The CDR3 runs 15 residues. V dropped 1 base and J dropped 8 bases, with 15 bases sitting between them. TCRdb keeps only in-frame clones here, not all; method: immunoSEQ multiplex PCR. This table holds 45,000 to 55,000 clones, around four fifths found once. The sample here was CD4+ or CD8+ T cells sorted from blood, taken in a trial of the OX40 agonist ivuxolimab. The receptor comes from an adult with an advanced solid tumor such as melanoma, head and neck, liver or kidney cancer. The chain combines TRBV11-2 with TRBJ2-4; possible D gene TRBD2, 5 bases. CDR3 DNA: TGTGCCAGCAGCTTAGCGCGACCATTCGGGGACATTCAGTACTTC. Its translation: CASSLARPFGDIQYF. Based on the CDR3 plus reference TRBV11-2 and TRBJ2-4, the full variable domain is EAGVAQSPRYKIIEKRQSVAFWCNPISGHATLYWYQQILGQGPKLLIQFQNNGVVDDSQLPKDRFSAERLKGVDSTLKIQPAKLEDSAVYLCASSLARPFGDIQYFGAGTRLSVL.